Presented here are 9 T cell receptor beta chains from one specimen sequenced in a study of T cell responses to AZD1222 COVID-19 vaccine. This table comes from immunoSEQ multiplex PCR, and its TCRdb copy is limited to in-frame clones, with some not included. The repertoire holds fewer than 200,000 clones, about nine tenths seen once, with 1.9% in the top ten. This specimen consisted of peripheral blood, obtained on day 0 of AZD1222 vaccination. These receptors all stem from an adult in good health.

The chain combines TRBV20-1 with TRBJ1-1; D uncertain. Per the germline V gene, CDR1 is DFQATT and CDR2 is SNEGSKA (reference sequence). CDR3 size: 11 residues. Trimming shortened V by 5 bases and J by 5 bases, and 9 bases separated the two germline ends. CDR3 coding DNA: TGCAGTGCTGGATCCATAACTGAAGCTTTCTTT. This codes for CSAGSITEAFF.

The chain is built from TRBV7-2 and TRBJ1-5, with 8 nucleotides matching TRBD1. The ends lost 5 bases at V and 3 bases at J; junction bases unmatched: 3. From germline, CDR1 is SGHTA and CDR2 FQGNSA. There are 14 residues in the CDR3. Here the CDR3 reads CASSGRGHNQPQHF. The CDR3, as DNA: TGTGCCAGCAGCGGCAGGGGGCACAATCAGCCCCAGCATTTT.

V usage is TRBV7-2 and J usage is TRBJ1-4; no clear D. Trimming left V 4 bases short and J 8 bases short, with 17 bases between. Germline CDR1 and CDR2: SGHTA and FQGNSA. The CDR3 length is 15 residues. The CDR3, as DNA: TGTGCCAGCAGCTCCCGGGCCAGTACAGTGGAAAAACTGTTTTTT. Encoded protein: CASSSRASTVEKLFF.

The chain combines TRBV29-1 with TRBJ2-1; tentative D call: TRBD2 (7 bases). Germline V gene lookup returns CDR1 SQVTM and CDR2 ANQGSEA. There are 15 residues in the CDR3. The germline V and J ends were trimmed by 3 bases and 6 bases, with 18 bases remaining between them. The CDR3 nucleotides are TGCAGCGTTGACAGGGGCATCAGGACTAGCAATGAGCAGTTCTTC. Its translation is CSVDRGIRTSNEQFF.

The CDR3 sequence: CASTPPAAKSTDTQYF. Here the CDR3 DNA reads TGTGCCAGCACCCCCCCCGCCGCTAAGAGCACAGATACGCAGTATTTT. The chain is built from TRBV5-4 and TRBJ2-3; D unresolved. The germline V gene encodes CDR1 SGHNT and CDR2 YYREEE (reference sequence). V lost 6 bases, J lost 0 bases, and 17 bases lay in between. CDR3 size: 16 residues.

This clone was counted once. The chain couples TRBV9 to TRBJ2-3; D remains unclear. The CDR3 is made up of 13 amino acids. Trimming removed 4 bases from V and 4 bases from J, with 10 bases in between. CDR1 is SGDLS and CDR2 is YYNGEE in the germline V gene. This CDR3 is CASSPNLADTQYF. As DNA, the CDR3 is TGTGCCAGCAGCCCCAACTTGGCAGATACGCAGTATTTT.

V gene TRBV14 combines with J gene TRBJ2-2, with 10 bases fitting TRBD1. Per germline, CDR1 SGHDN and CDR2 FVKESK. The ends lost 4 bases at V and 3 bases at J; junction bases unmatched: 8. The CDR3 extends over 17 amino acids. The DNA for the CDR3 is TGTGCCAGCAGCCCTCGATGGGACAGGGGTTACACCGGGGAGCTGTTTTTT. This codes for CASSPRWDRGYTGELFF.

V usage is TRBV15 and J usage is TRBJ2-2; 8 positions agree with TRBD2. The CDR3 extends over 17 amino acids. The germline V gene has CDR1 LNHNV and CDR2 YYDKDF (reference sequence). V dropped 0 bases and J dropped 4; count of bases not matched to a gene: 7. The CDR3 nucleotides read TGTGCCACCAGCAGAGATCCGGGAGGGTTTAGCACCGGGGAGCTGTTTTTT. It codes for CATSRDPGGFSTGELFF. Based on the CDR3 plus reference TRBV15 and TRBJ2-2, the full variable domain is DAMVIQNPRYQVTQFGKPVTLSCSQTLNHNVMYWYQQKSSQAPKLLFHYYDKDFNNEADTPDNFQSRRPNTSFCFLDIRSPGLGDTAMYLCATSRDPGGFSTGELFFGEGSRLTVL.

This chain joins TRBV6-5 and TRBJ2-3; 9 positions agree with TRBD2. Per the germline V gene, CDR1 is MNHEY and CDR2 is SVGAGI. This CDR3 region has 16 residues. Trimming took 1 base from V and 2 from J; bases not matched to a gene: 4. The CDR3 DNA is TGTGCCAGCAGTTACTTCGGGACTAGCCCCACAGATACGCAGTATTTT. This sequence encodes CASSYFGTSPTDTQYF.